This T cell receptor beta chain was recorded in a study of PD-L1 blockade in urothelial cancer. Study-level information: Samples of blood were analyzed 3 weeks (second dose) and 6 weeks after treatment start.

Per germline, CDR1 SNHLY and CDR2 FYNNEI. V was trimmed by 1 base and J by 3 bases, leaving 7 bases between them. CDR3 length: 13 residues. Only in-frame clones appear in the TCRdb table, and some are missing; sequencing was by immunoSEQ multiplex PCR. In the table there are 40,000 to 60,000 clones, around 84% of which are singletons. Time point specified: pretreatment peripheral blood. The V and J genes are TRBV2 and TRBJ2-7; D is ambiguous. The sequence derives from a man aged 70-80 years with urothelial cancer. The sample consisted of PBMCs, taken around atezolizumab (anti-PD-L1) treatment. The CDR3 DNA reads as TGTGCCAGCAGTGAAGTGGCATACTACGAGCAGTACTTC. Protein sequence: CASSEVAYYEQYF.